These T cell receptor beta chains were read from a single sample in a study of OX40 agonist ivuxolimab in advanced cancers. Only in-frame clones appear in the TCRdb table, and some are missing; sequencing was by immunoSEQ multiplex PCR. The sample includes approximately 40,000 clones, 88% of them seen just once. The sample consisted of CD4+ or CD8+ T cells sorted from blood, taken in a trial of the OX40 agonist ivuxolimab. The receptors shown here come from an adult with an advanced solid tumor such as melanoma, head and neck, liver or kidney cancer. The CDR3 runs from the conserved cysteine through the conserved F or W. D genes are given only for firm matches. Clone size is shown for a subset of rows, as once, few, many or a class of expanded clone.

clone_size	j_call	v_call	d_call	cdr3_aa	cdr3_nt
NA	TRBJ2-1	TRBV6-5	NA	CASSYSLGAVRGQFF	TGTGCCAGCAGTTACTCCTTGGGGGCGGTCCGGGGGCAGTTCTTC
NA	TRBJ1-2	TRBV29-1	NA	CSVVPLGTTINYGYTF	TGCAGCGTTGTACCCCTCGGGACAACAATTAACTATGGCTACACCTTC
NA	TRBJ2-1	TRBV27	TRBD2	CASNRLAGDNEQFF	TGTGCCAGCAACCGACTAGCGGGAGACAATGAGCAGTTCTTC
once	TRBJ2-5	TRBV9	TRBD1	CASRGQGQETQYF	TGTGCCAGCAGGGGACAGGGCCAAGAGACCCAGTACTTC
NA	TRBJ2-2	TRBV9	NA	CASSVVSRLRGTGELFF	TGTGCCAGCAGCGTAGTTAGCAGACTTCGAGGGACCGGGGAGCTGTTTTTT
NA	TRBJ2-7	TRBV27	NA	CASNYGPGSYEQYF	TGTGCCAGCAACTATGGGCCTGGCTCCTACGAGCAGTACTTC
NA	TRBJ2-7	TRBV28	NA	CASSSRLWTAPDHEQYF	TGTGCCAGCAGTTCCCGGCTTTGGACAGCCCCTGACCACGAGCAGTACTTC
NA	TRBJ2-1	TRBV7-6	TRBD2	CASILGASGTYNEQFF	TGTGCCAGCATATTAGGGGCTAGCGGGACTTACAATGAGCAGTTCTTC
NA	TRBJ2-7	TRBV7-2	NA	CASSFRDSGTYEQYF	TGTGCCAGCAGCTTCCGAGATTCGGGGACTTACGAGCAGTACTTC
NA	TRBJ2-1	TRBV28	TRBD1	CASSSPDRAHEQFF	TGTGCCAGCAGTTCACCGGACAGGGCACATGAGCAGTTCTTC
NA	TRBJ2-5	TRBV30	NA	CAWGPSRETQYF	TGTGCCTGGGGGCCTAGTCGAGAGACCCAGTACTTC
NA	TRBJ2-7	TRBV27	NA	CASSLSATHEQYF	TGTGCCAGCAGTTTATCCGCGACCCACGAGCAGTACTTC
NA	TRBJ2-3	TRBV7-8	NA	CASSPLGDTQYF	TGTGCCAGCAGCCCCCTCGGGGATACGCAGTATTTT
NA	TRBJ2-5	TRBV6-7	NA	CASSYLDKEETQYF	TGTGCCAGCAGTTACCTGGACAAGGAAGAGACCCAGTACTTC
NA	TRBJ2-1	TRBV10-3	NA	CAISEGNEQFF	TGTGCCATCAGTGAAGGGAATGAGCAGTTCTTC
NA	TRBJ2-5	TRBV15	NA	CATSSDLRLEETQYF	TGTGCCACCAGCAGTGACCTCAGACTGGAAGAGACCCAGTACTTC
NA	TRBJ2-7	TRBV7-9	NA	CASSPSGAYEQYF	TGTGCCAGCAGCCCCTCCGGGGCCTACGAGCAGTACTTC
once	TRBJ2-1	TRBV6-6	NA	CASTTGSSYNEQFF	TGTGCCAGCACCACGGGCAGCTCCTACAATGAGCAGTTCTTC
NA	TRBJ2-7	TRBV2	NA	CASSGAFSVGEWDEQYF	TGTGCCAGCAGTGGGGCTTTTTCGGTGGGGGAATGGGACGAGCAGTACTTC
NA	TRBJ2-7	TRBV7-9	NA	CASTRSGRRYEQYF	TGTGCCAGCACGAGATCGGGCCGCAGGTACGAGCAGTACTTC
NA	TRBJ2-2	TRBV7-9	NA	CASSLIIANTGELFF	TGTGCCAGCAGCTTAATTATCGCGAACACCGGGGAGCTGTTTTTT
NA	TRBJ2-7	TRBV11-2	NA	CASSLEGAAASYEQYF	TGTGCCAGCAGCTTAGAGGGCGCAGCCGCCTCCTACGAGCAGTACTTC
once	TRBJ1-5	TRBV28	NA	CASSWGIQYSNQPQHF	TGTGCCAGCAGCTGGGGAATTCAGTATAGCAATCAGCCCCAGCATTTT
NA	TRBJ2-7	TRBV23-1	NA	CASSLQEKGSYEQYF	TGCGCCAGCAGTCTTCAGGAAAAGGGTTCGTACGAGCAGTACTTC
NA	TRBJ1-2	TRBV4-1	TRBD1	CASSQGQGSHYGYTF	TGCGCCAGCAGCCAAGGACAGGGATCTCACTATGGCTACACCTTC
NA	TRBJ2-1	TRBV15	NA	CATSGVGGNYNEQFF	TGTGCCACCAGCGGGGTGGGCGGGAACTACAATGAGCAGTTCTTC
NA	TRBJ2-1	TRBV4-3	NA	CASSQGPSDREQFF	TGCGCCAGCAGCCAAGGCCCTAGTGACCGGGAGCAGTTCTTC
NA	TRBJ1-5	TRBV5-5	TRBD1	CASSHGQAYNQPQHF	TGTGCCAGCAGCCACGGACAGGCCTATAATCAGCCCCAGCATTTT
NA	TRBJ2-7	TRBV29-1	TRBD2	CSVFGPSGLSYEQYF	TGCAGCGTTTTTGGTCCTAGCGGGTTATCCTACGAGCAGTACTTC
once	TRBJ2-1	TRBV12-2	NA	CASRLALQGDISGKKGNEQFF	TGTGCAAGTCGCTTAGCGTTACAGGGGGATATTAGCGGGAAGAAGGGGAATGAGCAGTTCTTC
medium-sized	TRBJ2-2	TRBV2	TRBD2	CASMEREGPGELFF	TGTGCCAGCATGGAGCGGGAGGGCCCCGGGGAGCTGTTTTTT
NA	TRBJ2-7	TRBV5-1	NA	CASTLNRQSYEQYF	TGCGCCAGCACCCTGAATCGGCAGTCCTACGAGCAGTACTTC